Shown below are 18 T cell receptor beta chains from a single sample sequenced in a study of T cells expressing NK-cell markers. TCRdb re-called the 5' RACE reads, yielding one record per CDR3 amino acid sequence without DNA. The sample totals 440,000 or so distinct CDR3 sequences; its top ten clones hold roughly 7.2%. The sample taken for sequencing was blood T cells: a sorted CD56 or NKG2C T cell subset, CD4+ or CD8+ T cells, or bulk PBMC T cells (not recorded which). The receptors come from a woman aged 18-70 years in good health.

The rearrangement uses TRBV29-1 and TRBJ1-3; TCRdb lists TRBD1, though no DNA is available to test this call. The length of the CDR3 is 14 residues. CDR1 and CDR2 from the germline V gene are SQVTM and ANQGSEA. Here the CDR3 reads CSVAAGGSGNTIYF.

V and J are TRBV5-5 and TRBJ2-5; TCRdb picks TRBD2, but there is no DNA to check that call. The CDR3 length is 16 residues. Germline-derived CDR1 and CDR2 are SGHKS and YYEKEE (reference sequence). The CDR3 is CASSLRAGLAEKTQYF.

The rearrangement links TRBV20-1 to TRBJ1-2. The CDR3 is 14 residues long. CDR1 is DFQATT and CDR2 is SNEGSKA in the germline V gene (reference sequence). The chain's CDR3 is CSARDSGRKRRYTF.

The CDR3 sequence is CASSTGTGGEAEAFF. The J gene is TRBJ1-1, the V gene TRBV3-1; without DNA, the TCRdb call of TRBD1 cannot be checked. This CDR3 is 15 amino acids long. Germline-derived CDR1 and CDR2 are LGHDT and YNNKEL (reference sequence).

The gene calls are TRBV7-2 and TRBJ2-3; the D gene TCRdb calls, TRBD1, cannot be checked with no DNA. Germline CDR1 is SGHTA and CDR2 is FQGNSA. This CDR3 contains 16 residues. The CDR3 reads CASSRGQVGAGDTQYF.

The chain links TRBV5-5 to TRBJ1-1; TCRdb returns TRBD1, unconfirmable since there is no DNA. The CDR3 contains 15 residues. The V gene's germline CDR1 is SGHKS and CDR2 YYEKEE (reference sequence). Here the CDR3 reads CASTNRDRKWTEAFF.

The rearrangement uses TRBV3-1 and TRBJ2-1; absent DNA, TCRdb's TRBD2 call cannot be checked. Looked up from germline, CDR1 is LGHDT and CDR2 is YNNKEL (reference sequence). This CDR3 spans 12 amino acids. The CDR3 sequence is CASSHSGPEQFF.

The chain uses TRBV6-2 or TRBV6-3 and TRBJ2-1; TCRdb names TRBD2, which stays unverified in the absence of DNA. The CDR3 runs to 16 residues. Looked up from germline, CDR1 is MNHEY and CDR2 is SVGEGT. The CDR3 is CASSDPAGGMYNEQFF.

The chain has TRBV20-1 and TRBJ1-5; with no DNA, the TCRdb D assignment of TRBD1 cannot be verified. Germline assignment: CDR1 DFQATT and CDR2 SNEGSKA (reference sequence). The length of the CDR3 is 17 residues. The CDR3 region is CSAQALGQGEINQPQHF.

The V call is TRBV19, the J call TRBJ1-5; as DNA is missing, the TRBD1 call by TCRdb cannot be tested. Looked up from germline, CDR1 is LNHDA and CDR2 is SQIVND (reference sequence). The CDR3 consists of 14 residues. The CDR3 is CASSIVGVGQPQHF.

CDR3 amino acids: CASSLLGEGPDTQYF. The V call is TRBV12-3 or TRBV12-4, the J call TRBJ2-3; TCRdb's D call of TRBD2 is untestable without DNA. The CDR3 length is 15 residues.

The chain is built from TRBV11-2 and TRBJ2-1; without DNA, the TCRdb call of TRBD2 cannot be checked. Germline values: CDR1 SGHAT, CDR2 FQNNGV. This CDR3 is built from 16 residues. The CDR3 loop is CASRSLAFSEGNEQFF.

CDR3 in amino acids: CAISESAGGAYEQFF. The rearrangement uses TRBV10-3 and TRBJ2-1; TCRdb indicates TRBD2, and absent DNA this call remains unverified. The CDR3 is 15 residues long. Germline V lookup: CDR1 ENHRY, CDR2 SYGVKD.

Here the CDR3 reads CASSPDDSYNEQFF. The gene calls are TRBV14 and TRBJ2-1. Per the germline V gene, CDR1 is SGHDN and CDR2 is FVKESK. The CDR3 consists of 14 residues.

The CDR3 here is CASSRENRGEKLFF. The chain couples TRBV12-3 or TRBV12-4 to TRBJ1-4; TCRdb lists TRBD1, though no DNA is available to test this call. This CDR3 has 14 amino acids.

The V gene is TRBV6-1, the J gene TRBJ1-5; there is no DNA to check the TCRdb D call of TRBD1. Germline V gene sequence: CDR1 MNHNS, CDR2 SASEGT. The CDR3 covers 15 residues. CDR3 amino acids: CASSRGGTPNQPQHF.

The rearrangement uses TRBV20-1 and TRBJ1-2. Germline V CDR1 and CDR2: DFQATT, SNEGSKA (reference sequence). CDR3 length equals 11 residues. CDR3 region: CSARVEGGYTF.

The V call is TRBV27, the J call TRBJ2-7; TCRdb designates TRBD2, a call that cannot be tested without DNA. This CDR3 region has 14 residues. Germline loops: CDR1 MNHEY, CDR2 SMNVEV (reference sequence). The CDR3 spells CATAPLLSGHEQYF.